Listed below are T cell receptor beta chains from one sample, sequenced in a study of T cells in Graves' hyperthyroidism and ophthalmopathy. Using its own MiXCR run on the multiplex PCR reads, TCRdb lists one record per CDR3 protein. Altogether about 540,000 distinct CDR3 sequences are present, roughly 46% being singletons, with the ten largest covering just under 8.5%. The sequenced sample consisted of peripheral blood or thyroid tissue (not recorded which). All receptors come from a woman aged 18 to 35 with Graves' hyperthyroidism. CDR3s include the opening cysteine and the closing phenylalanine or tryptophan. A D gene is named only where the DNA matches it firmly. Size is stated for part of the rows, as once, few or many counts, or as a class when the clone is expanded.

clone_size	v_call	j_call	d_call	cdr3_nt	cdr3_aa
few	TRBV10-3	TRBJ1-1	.	TGTGCCATCATTTCCTCGTCGGGGGGGGGTGAAGCTTTCTTT	CAIISSSGGGEAFF
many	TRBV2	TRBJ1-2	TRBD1	TGTGCCAGCATCCGGACAGGGGGCGTGGATGGCTACACCTTC	CASIRTGGVDGYTF
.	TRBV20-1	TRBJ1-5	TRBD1	TGCAGTGCTAGGGGGGGGACAGGTTTTGGTCAGCCCCAGCATTTT	CSARGGTGFGQPQHF
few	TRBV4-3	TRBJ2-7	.	TGCGCCAGCAGCCAAGTCAAGGGTCCTACCTACGAGCAGTACTTC	CASSQVKGPTYEQYF
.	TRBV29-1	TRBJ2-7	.	TGCAGCGTTGAAGTGGACACCACAGGCTACGAGCAGTACTTC	CSVEVDTTGYEQYF
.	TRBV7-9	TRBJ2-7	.	TGTGCCAGCAGCGATCATGGGGACGAGCAGTACTTC	CASSDHGDEQYF
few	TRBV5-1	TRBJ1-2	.	TGCGCCAGCAGCTTGGTGAGGGGGGATGGCTATGGCTACACCTTC	CASSLVRGDGYGYTF
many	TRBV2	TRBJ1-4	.	TGTGCCAGCAGCCTACATGAAAAACTGTTTTTT	CASSLHEKLFF
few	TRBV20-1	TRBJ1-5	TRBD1	TGCAGTGCTAGATGGACAGGGGGTCAGCCCCAGCATTTT	CSARWTGGQPQHF
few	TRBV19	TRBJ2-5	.	TGTGCCAGTAGTATTAGTCGAGACAAGGGAGAGACCCAGTACTTC	CASSISRDKGETQYF
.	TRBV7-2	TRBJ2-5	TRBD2	TGTGCCAGCAGGAGACTAGCGGGCTTAACCGGGGAGACCCAGTACTTC	CASRRLAGLTGETQYF
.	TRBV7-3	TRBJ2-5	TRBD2	TGCGCCAGCAGCCAAGATGATCGAGCGGGGGTTCAAGAGACCCAGTACTTC	CASSQDDRAGVQETQYF
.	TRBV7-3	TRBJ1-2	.	TGTGCCAGCAGCTTATTTGGCGGGCCGAGCTACACCTTC	CASSLFGGPSYTF
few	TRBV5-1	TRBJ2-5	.	TGCGCCAGCAGCGTGCGGCCGGGACAACAAGAGACCCAGTACTTC	CASSVRPGQQETQYF
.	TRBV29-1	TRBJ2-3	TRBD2	TGCAGCGTGGGGACTAGCGGGAGGGATGTCACAGATACGCAGTATTTT	CSVGTSGRDVTDTQYF
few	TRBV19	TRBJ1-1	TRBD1	TGTGCCAGTAGCGACCAGGGACAGTCATTTGAAGCTTTCTTT	CASSDQGQSFEAFF
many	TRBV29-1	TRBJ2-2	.	TGCAGCTCTAGGAGGGACACCGGGGAGCTGTTTTTT	CSSRRDTGELFF
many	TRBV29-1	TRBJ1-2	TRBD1	TGCAGCGCCGGACAGGGAGATGGCTACACCTTC	CSAGQGDGYTF
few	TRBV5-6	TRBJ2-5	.	TGTGCCAGCAGCTTGTGGTACGGGGAGACCCAGTACTTC	CASSLWYGETQYF
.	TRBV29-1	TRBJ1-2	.	TGCAGCGTTGCGGGGGTAGGAGGCTACACCTTC	CSVAGVGGYTF
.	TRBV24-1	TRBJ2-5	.	TGTGCCACCAGTGACCGGGTGGAGGGCGAAGAGACCCAGTACTTC	CATSDRVEGEETQYF
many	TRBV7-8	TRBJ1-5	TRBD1	TGTGCCAGCAGCTTAGGACAGGGTGAGGATCAGCCCCAGCATTTT	CASSLGQGEDQPQHF
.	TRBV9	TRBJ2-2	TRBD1	TGTGCCAGCAGCGAGACAGGGGGCGGAAGGTCTAGCGGGGAGCTGTTTTTT	CASSETGGGRSSGELFF
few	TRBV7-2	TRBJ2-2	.	TGTGCCAGCAGCCCCCCTTTCGGGCGGCCGAACACCGGGGAGCTGTTTTTT	CASSPPFGRPNTGELFF
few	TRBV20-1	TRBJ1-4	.	TGCAGTGCTCCCGATCCGTCTGGGCACAATGAAAAACTGTTTTTT	CSAPDPSGHNEKLFF
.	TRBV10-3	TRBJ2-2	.	TGTGCCATCAGTGACGGACACCTCACCGGGGAGCTGTTTTTT	CAISDGHLTGELFF
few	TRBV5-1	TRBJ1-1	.	TGCGCCAGCAACCCGTCCGGAAGTGACACTGAAGCTTTCTTT	CASNPSGSDTEAFF
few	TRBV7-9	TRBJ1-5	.	TGTGCCTGCCAAAATAGCAATCAGCCCCAGCATTTT	CACQNSNQPQHF
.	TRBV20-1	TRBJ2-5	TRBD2	TGCAGTGCTCCCGTCGGCGGGAGGGAGACCCAGTACTTC	CSAPVGGRETQYF
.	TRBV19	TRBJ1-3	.	TGTGCCAGTAGACGAGCGGGACCAAACACCATATATTTT	CASRRAGPNTIYF
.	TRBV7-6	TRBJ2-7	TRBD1	TGTGCCAGCAGTAGGGACAGGGGCCTCTACGAGCAGTACTTC	CASSRDRGLYEQYF
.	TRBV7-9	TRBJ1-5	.	TGCGCCAGCAGCCAAGAACAGGGACGCGGTCAGCCCCAGCATTTT	CASSQEQGRGQPQHF
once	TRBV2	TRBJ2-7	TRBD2	TGTGCCAGCAGTGAAGCTCTTATAGCGGGACGGGCCTACGAGCAGTACTTC	CASSEALIAGRAYEQYF
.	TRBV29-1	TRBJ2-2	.	TGCAGCGTTGCTGGGACGCCTGTGGGGTCTGGGGAGCTGTTTTTT	CSVAGTPVGSGELFF
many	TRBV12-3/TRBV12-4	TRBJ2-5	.	TGTGCCAGCAGTTTATCCCAGACCCAGTACTTC	CASSLSQTQYF
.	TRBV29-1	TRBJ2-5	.	TGCAGCCACGGGGAGACCCAGTACTTC	CSHGETQYF
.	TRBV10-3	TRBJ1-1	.	TGTGCCATCAGTCGAGATTCGAACACTGAAGCTTTCTTT	CAISRDSNTEAFF
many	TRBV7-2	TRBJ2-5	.	TGTGCCAGCAGCTTATACGAGACCCAGTACTTC	CASSLYETQYF
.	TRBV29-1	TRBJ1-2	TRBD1	TGCAGCGCTGGGGGACAGCCTACTAACTATGGCTACACCTTC	CSAGGQPTNYGYTF
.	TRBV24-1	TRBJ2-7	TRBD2	TGTGCCACCAGTGCGGCGGGACTAGCGAATGGCGAGCAGTACTTC	CATSAAGLANGEQYF
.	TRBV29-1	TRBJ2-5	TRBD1	TGCAGCGTTAGGGCAGGGGGAGAGACCCAGTACTTC	CSVRAGGETQYF
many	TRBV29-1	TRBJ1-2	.	TGCAGCGTAAGACTCGTTTCGGGTGGCTACACCTTC	CSVRLVSGGYTF
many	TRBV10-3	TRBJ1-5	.	TGTGCCATCAGTGCGTTATGGGGGGCCAATCAGCCCCAGCATTTT	CAISALWGANQPQHF
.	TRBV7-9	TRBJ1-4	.	TGTGCCAGCAGCTCGCAATCTGAAGGCTACTATGAAAAACTGTTTTTT	CASSSQSEGYYEKLFF
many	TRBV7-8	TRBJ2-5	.	TGTGCCAGCAGCTTTACCCCCGCCGGCCGAGAGACCCAGTACTTC	CASSFTPAGRETQYF